One T cell receptor (beta chain) is described in this entry. The sample is drawn from a study of control samples from healthy donors and cancer patients. Profiled with immunoSEQ multiplex PCR; TCRdb holds only in-frame clones, not every one. The sample lists 130,000 or so clones, 90% to 95% occurring once. The CDR3 spans 13 residues. Germline V lookup: CDR1 MDHEN, CDR2 SYDVKM. Between the trimmed V and J ends, which lost 5 bases and 7 bases, there was a span of 11 bases. The sequencing input was blood. The chain uses TRBV28 and TRBJ2-2; D not resolved. The receptor comes from a man aged 40-49 years in good health. CDR3 loop: CASSGVFGGELFF. CDR3 DNA sequence: TGTGCCAGCAGTGGGGTTTTCGGCGGGGAGCTGTTTTTT.